The 25 T cell receptor beta chains listed next were all sequenced from one sample in a study of T cell clonality in common variable immunodeficiency. Here immunoSEQ multiplex PCR was the method, and the copy in TCRdb shows in-frame clones only, minus some. The sample yields some 52,000 clones, without any singletons. Material for sequencing was peripheral blood mononuclear cells. The receptors derive from a person between 18 and 75 years old in good health.

This clone was counted at least ten times. The sequenced fragment ends 3 residues before the CDR3 boundary, so the rest is inferred from the germline J gene. This rearrangement joins TRBV6-2 or TRBV6-3 to TRBJ1-2, with D maybe TRBD1 (6 bases). Germline V gene lookup returns CDR1 MNHEY and CDR2 SVGEGT. The CDR3 has 14 amino acids. This chain's CDR3 is CASSYSRGGYGYTF. The part of the CDR3 DNA that was read is TGTGCCAGCAGTTACTCGAGAGGGGGATACGGC.

This clone was observed at least ten times. Read data end 3 residues before the CDR3 end; the end is taken from the germline J gene. The chain is built from TRBV2 and TRBJ2-7, with D possibly matching TRBD2 (6 bases). Germline CDR1 and CDR2: SNHLY and FYNNEI. The CDR3 has 17 residues. Trimming took off 2 bases at V and 5 bases at J, with 22 bases between the two ends. The chain's CDR3 is CASSEYAGQGTGHEQYF. The covered CDR3 bases are TGTGCCAGCAGTGAATACGCGGGGCAGGGTACGGGACACGAG.

Ten or more counts support this clone. Coverage ceases 3 residues before the CDR3 finishes, and the germline J gene fills in the end. V is TRBV18 and J is TRBJ1-1, with a weak D call TRBD1 (6 bases). The V end lost 1 base, the J end lost 4 bases, and 13 bases lay between the germline ends. The CDR3 has 15 amino acids. Per germline, CDR1 KGHSH and CDR2 LQKENI. This CDR3 reads CASSPQRGKITEAFF. The sequenced part of the CDR3 DNA is TGTGCCAGCTCACCACAGAGGGGGAAGATCACTGAA.

This clone came up a few times. The read terminates 3 residues ahead of where the CDR3 ends, so the germline J gene completes it. The chain joins TRBV4-2 to TRBJ2-5; possibly TRBD1 for D (6 bases). Trimming left V 1 base short and J 3 bases short, with 12 bases between. Germline V gene data show CDR1 as LGHNA and CDR2 as YNFKEQ. The CDR3 contains 15 residues. CDR3 sequence reads: CASSQVRDKKETQYF. CDR3 DNA, as far as it was read: TGTGCCAGCAGCCAAGTCCGGGACAAGAAAGAGACC.

Of note for this clone: The CDR3 end is not reached by the read, which stops 3 residues before it; the germline J gene fills it in. V usage is TRBV18 and J usage is TRBJ2-2; TRBD2 aligns across 8 bases. The CDR3 covers 15 residues. Germline V gene lookup returns CDR1 KGHSH and CDR2 LQKENI. The junction had 3 bases not matched to a gene; V was cut back by 5 bases and J by 1 base. The CDR3 sequence is CASSVTSENTGELFF. CDR3 DNA, as far as it was read: TGTGCCAGCTCAGTGACTAGCGAGAACACCGGGGAG.

This clone was found many times. The CDR3 end is not reached by the read, which stops 3 residues before it; the germline J gene fills it in. The rearrangement links TRBV7-9 to TRBJ2-7; TRBD1 matches at 7 bases. From germline, CDR1 is SEHNR and CDR2 FQNEAQ (reference sequence). V lost 4 bases and J lost 3; bases outside the gene matches: 6. The CDR3 covers 14 residues. The CDR3 spells CASSSRQGDYEQYF. The sequenced part of the CDR3 DNA is TGTGCCAGCAGCTCCCGACAGGGAGACTACGAG.

In its sample, this clone was seen many times. The sequenced CDR3 bases are TGTGCCAGCAGTCGTCTAGCGGGAGCTGGGAACACCGGGGAG. It codes for CASSRLAGAGNTGE. The CDR3 as a whole reads CASSRLAGAGNTGELFF. The J gene is TRBJ2-2, the V gene TRBV6-2 or TRBV6-3, with 10 bases identical to TRBD2. The CDR3 extends 3 residues past the end of the read, so its final part is completed from the germline J gene. Trimming removed 5 bases from V and 1 base from J; junction bases left unmatched: 7. CDR1 is MNHEY, CDR2 SVGEGT, per germline. CDR3 length: 17 residues.

This clone was counted many times. The read ends 3 residues before the CDR3 terminus; that terminus is restored from the germline J gene. The chain couples TRBV5-4 to TRBJ1-2; no reliable D call. Germline V gene sequence: CDR1 SGHNT, CDR2 YYREEE (reference sequence). V lost 2 bases, J lost 4 bases, and 12 bases lay in between. CDR3 size: 14 residues. The sequenced CDR3 bases are TGTGCCAGCAGCTTCGTCGGCGGAGGCTATGGC. This encodes CASSFVGGGYG. The full-length CDR3 reads as CASSFVGGGYGYTF.

This clone was seen repeatedly, ten times or more. The CDR3 end lies 3 residues beyond the end of the read and is filled in from the germline J gene. The genes are TRBV5-1 and TRBJ2-3; 8 nucleotides align to TRBD1. There are 14 residues in the CDR3. V shed 4 bases and J 3 bases; nucleotides not matched to a gene: 4. Per germline, CDR1 SGHRS and CDR2 YFSETQ. The CDR3: CASSGWTGTDTQYF. The sequenced CDR3 bases are TGCGCCAGCAGCGGATGGACAGGGACAGATACG.

This clone has a count of ten or more. The read ends 3 residues early relative to the CDR3; the germline J gene fills the gap. This chain connects TRBV18 to TRBJ1-6; no clear D. The CDR3 spans 15 residues. V shed 3 bases and J shed 0 bases, with 6 bases lying between them. Germline V gives CDR1 KGHSH, CDR2 LQKENI. The sequenced part of the CDR3 DNA is TGTGCCAGCTCACCCCCGGGCTCCTATAATTCACCC. This gives the protein CASSPPGSYNSP. The entire CDR3 protein reads CASSPPGSYNSPLHF.

In this sample, this clone turned up many times. The CDR3 end lies 3 residues beyond the end of the read and is filled in from the germline J gene. The genes are TRBV14 and TRBJ1-1; no definite D call. With 4 bases removed from V and 1 base from J, the gap between germline ends came to 13 bases. The CDR3 sequence is 15 residues long. Germline loops: CDR1 SGHDN, CDR2 FVKESK. Here the CDR3 reads CASSPRQLGNTEAFF. Incomplete CDR3 DNA: TGTGCCAGCAGCCCGCGACAACTAGGGAACACTGAA.

For this clone: The DNA ends 3 residues before the CDR3 does, and the rest of the CDR3 is filled in from the germline J gene. This rearrangement joins TRBV19 to TRBJ2-1; D is perhaps TRBD2 (6 bases). Trimming pared 4 bases from V and 0 bases from J, leaving 16 bases between. The CDR3 totals 17 residues. Germline V gene sequence: CDR1 LNHDA, CDR2 SQIVND (reference sequence). This CDR3 is CASSNGLGGYSYNEQFF. CDR3 DNA (partial): TGTGCCAGTAGTAACGGACTGGGAGGTTACTCCTACAATGAG.

This clone was recorded many times. Read coverage stops 3 residues before the CDR3 terminus; the germline J gene supplies the remainder. This chain uses TRBV19 with TRBJ1-3, with TRBD1 matching 8 bases. After removal of 5 bases from V and 4 bases from J, the junction contained 4 bases not matched to a gene. From germline, CDR1 is LNHDA and CDR2 SQIVND (reference sequence). The CDR3 runs to 14 residues. CDR3 bases read: TGTGCCAGTAGTGGCCGGGACAGGGGAAACACC. It yields the protein CASSGRDRGNT. The full CDR3 sequence reads CASSGRDRGNTIYF.

As to this clone: A junction boundary mismatches the germline segment, possibly from a read error. The CDR3 goes on 3 residues after the read ends, and that part is filled in from the germline J gene. The chain combines TRBV7-7 with TRBJ2-3, with a possible D match to TRBD1 (5 bases). This CDR3 is built from 15 residues. Germline loops: CDR1 SSHAT, CDR2 FNYEAQ (reference sequence). The covered CDR3 bases are TGTGCTAGCAGCTTAGGGGCAGGAAATCAAGAGACG. Translation gives CASSLGAGNQET. The entire CDR3 reads CASSLGAGNQETQYF. Based on the CDR3 plus reference TRBV7-7 and TRBJ2-3, the full variable domain is GAGVSQSPRYKVTKRGQDVTLRCDPISSHATLYWYQQALGQGPEFLTYFNYEAQPDKSGLPSDRFSAERPEGSISTLTIQRTEQRDSAMYRCASSLGAGNQETQYFGPGTRLTVL.

This clone came up many times. The read stops 3 residues short of the end of the CDR3; the missing end is completed from the germline J gene. The rearrangement joins TRBV30 to TRBJ1-1; perhaps TRBD1 as D (5 bases). Deletions cut 6 bases from V and 1 base from J, with 9 bases between. This CDR3 has 12 amino acids. CDR1 is GTSNPN, CDR2 SVGIG, per germline (reference sequence). CDR3 amino acids: CACKQGNTEAFF. The DNA read from the CDR3 is TGTGCCTGTAAGCAGGGGAACACTGAA. The complete variable domain, with remaining parts taken from reference TRBV30 and TRBJ1-1, reads SQTIHQWPATLVQPVGSPLSLECTVEGTSNPNLYWYRQAAGRGLQLLFYSVGIGQISSEVPQNLSASRPQDRQFILSSKKLLLSDSGFYLCACKQGNTEAFFGQGTRLTVV.

This clone was observed at least ten times. The CDR3 is cut off 3 residues early in the read; its end comes from the germline J gene. The chain has TRBV5-1 and TRBJ1-3, with unresolved D. Germline CDR1 is SGHRS and CDR2 is YFSETQ. The germline V and J ends were trimmed by 0 bases and 4 bases, with 8 bases remaining between them. The CDR3 sequence is 14 residues long. Partial CDR3 DNA: TGCGCCAGCAGCTTGGGGCAAAACGGAAACACC. Protein product: CASSLGQNGNT. The full-length CDR3 reads as CASSLGQNGNTIYF.

This clone was seen many times. The read stops 3 residues short of the end of the CDR3; the missing end is completed from the germline J gene. The V gene is TRBV14, the J gene TRBJ2-1; TRBD2 might be the D (6 bases). Germline V CDR1 and CDR2: SGHDN, FVKESK. Between the trimmed V and J ends, which lost 5 bases and 6 bases, there was a span of 20 bases. CDR3 length: 16 amino acids. This CDR3 is CASSAKSGLAGNEQFF. The sequenced CDR3 bases are TGTGCCAGCAGCGCTAAATCGGGACTTGCCGGCAATGAG.

This clone was seen repeatedly, ten times or more. Read coverage stops 3 residues before the CDR3 terminus; the germline J gene supplies the remainder. The V call is TRBV7-9, the J call TRBJ1-1; D is undetermined. The V gene lost 4 bases and the J gene lost 4 bases, with 7 bases spanning the gap. The CDR3 loop spans 12 amino acids. Germline CDR1 SEHNR, CDR2 FQNEAQ (reference sequence). The CDR3 reads CASSYRGTEAFF. The part of the CDR3 DNA that was read is TGTGCCAGCAGCTACCGGGGCACTGAA. Full variable domain (rest looked up from reference TRBV7-9 and TRBJ1-1): DTGVSQNPRHKITKRGQNVTFRCDPISEHNRLYWYRQTLGQGPEFLTYFQNEAQLEKSRLLSDRFSAERPKGSFSTLEIQRTEQGDSAMYLCASSYRGTEAFFGQGTRLTVV.

About this clone: The CDR3 end falls 3 residues outside the read, so it is completed with the germline J gene. The V call is TRBV11-2, the J call TRBJ2-4; 9 bases align to TRBD1. This CDR3 has 15 amino acids. Germline values: CDR1 SGHAT, CDR2 FQNNGV. Losses at the gene ends were 5 bases for V and 9 bases for J; bases not matched to a gene: 11. The CDR3 region is CASSPMLGQGAIQYF. The CDR3 DNA, read in part, is TGTGCCAGCAGCCCCATGCTGGGACAGGGCGCCATT. Variable domain in full (rest from reference TRBV11-2 and TRBJ2-4): EAGVAQSPRYKIIEKRQSVAFWCNPISGHATLYWYQQILGQGPKLLIQFQNNGVVDDSQLPKDRFSAERLKGVDSTLKIQPAKLEDSAVYLCASSPMLGQGAIQYFGAGTRLSVL.

Regarding this clone: The missing CDR3 end, 3 residues past where the read stops, is filled in from the germline J gene. The genes are TRBV30 and TRBJ1-5; D is unresolved. CDR1 is GTSNPN and CDR2 is SVGIG in the germline V gene (reference sequence). This CDR3 is 14 amino acids long. V was trimmed by 0 bases and J by 4 bases, leaving 10 bases between them. The chain's CDR3 is CAWSVRHTNQPQHF. Partial CDR3 DNA: TGTGCCTGGAGTGTCAGACACACTAATCAGCCC.

This clone was counted ten times or more. The read halts 3 residues ahead of the CDR3 end, with the missing end drawn from the germline J gene. The genes are TRBV20-1 and TRBJ2-1, with 9 positions matching TRBD2. Germline V CDR1 and CDR2: DFQATT, SNEGSKA (reference sequence). Unmatched junction bases numbered 13, after V lost 3 bases and J lost 7 bases. CDR3 length: 16 residues. The DNA read from the CDR3 is TGCAGTGCTAGTGCCCCGGGGCTAGCGGGACTTAATGAG. Protein sequence: CSASAPGLAGLNE. The complete CDR3 sequence is CSASAPGLAGLNEQFF.

This clone was detected only a few times. The observed sequence ends 3 residues before the CDR3 terminus, with the missing tail filled in from the germline J gene. V and J are TRBV6-1 and TRBJ1-1; D is perhaps TRBD1 (6 bases). The CDR3 has 14 amino acids. Per germline, CDR1 MNHNS and CDR2 SASEGT. Trimming removed 3 bases at V and 5 bases at J, with 13 bases between. CDR3 in amino acids: CASSESGTRTEAFF. Incomplete CDR3 DNA: TGTGCCAGCAGTGAGTCCGGGACAAGGACTGAA.

This clone was picked up a small number of times. The sequenced fragment ends 3 residues before the CDR3 boundary, so the rest is inferred from the germline J gene. The rearrangement uses TRBV7-9 and TRBJ1-6, with TRBD1 as a possible D gene (6 bases). The V end was cut by 3 bases, the J end by 8 bases, with 11 bases between. Germline V gene sequence: CDR1 SEHNR, CDR2 FQNEAQ (reference sequence). This CDR3 spans 14 amino acids. CDR3 sequence: CASSFRDNYSPLHF. The CDR3 bases that were read are TGTGCCAGCAGCTTCCGGGACAACTATTCACCC.

This clone was detected ten times or more. The read ends 3 residues before the CDR3 terminus; that terminus is restored from the germline J gene. This chain links TRBV20-1 with TRBJ2-5; D is possibly TRBD1 (6 bases). The CDR3 spans 12 residues. The V end was cut by 5 bases, the J end by 5 bases, with 12 bases between. CDR1 and CDR2 from the germline V gene are DFQATT and SNEGSKA (reference sequence). Incomplete CDR3 DNA: TGCAGTGCTCCCAGGGGCGATGAGACC. Its protein is CSAPRGDET. The whole CDR3 protein is CSAPRGDETQYF.

This clone has ten or more counts. The sequenced part of the CDR3 DNA is TGTGCCTGGAACCGTCCCCTACAA. This translates into CAWNRPLQ. The whole CDR3 sequence is CAWNRPLQAFF. The rearrangement joins TRBV30 to TRBJ1-1; D call uncertain. The read comes to an end 3 residues before the CDR3 does, leaving the germline J gene to fill in the end. The CDR3 covers 11 residues. The V gene's germline CDR1 is GTSNPN and CDR2 SVGIG (reference sequence).